These T cell receptor beta chains were read from a single sample in a study of T cells after yellow fever vaccination. MiXCR, run by TCRdb on the 5' RACE reads, gives a single entry per CDR3 protein. Of tens of thousands of distinct CDR3 sequences in the sample, approximately 7.5% were seen once. Here the sequenced sample was CD8+ T cells sorted from PBMCs, taken on the day of the yellow fever booster vaccination. These receptors were taken from a man aged 30-40 years who received the YFV17D yellow fever vaccine. CDR3s include the opening cysteine and the closing phenylalanine or tryptophan. A D gene is named only where the DNA matches it firmly. Not every row has a clone size; where given, it reads once, few, many or a size class.

j_gene	abundance	d_gene	v_gene	CDR3nt	CDR3aa
TRBJ1-2	few	NA	TRBV6-5	TGTGCCAGCAGTAGGGGGAATGGGGGCTACACCTTC	CASSRGNGGYTF
TRBJ2-1	few	NA	TRBV12-3/TRBV12-4	TGTGCCAGCAGTTTAGCGCGCTACCCAGGGTACAATGAGCAGTTCTTC	CASSLARYPGYNEQFF
TRBJ2-7	few	NA	TRBV11-2	TGTGCCAGCAGCTCTATACCGCTAACGGGAGAGCAGTACTTC	CASSSIPLTGEQYF
TRBJ2-7	NA	NA	TRBV6-2/TRBV6-3	TGTGCCAGCAGTTTCGGGAACCTCTACGAGCAGTACTTC	CASSFGNLYEQYF
TRBJ2-1	many	NA	TRBV3-1	TGTGCCAGCAGCCAAGATCTACCCCTCGCGGAGGAGCAGTTCTTC	CASSQDLPLAEEQFF
TRBJ2-3	few	NA	TRBV28	TGTGCCAGCAGTTTAGGGGAACTAGTGATGGCAGATACGCAGTATTTT	CASSLGELVMADTQYF
TRBJ2-7	medium-sized	NA	TRBV15	TGTGCCACCAGCAGAGTAAACGGGGTTAACGAGCAGTACTTC	CATSRVNGVNEQYF
TRBJ2-3	NA	TRBD2	TRBV5-4	TGTGCCAGCAGCTCCCCCGGGGGGCTAGCGGGAGACACAGATACGCAGTATTTT	CASSSPGGLAGDTDTQYF
TRBJ2-5	few	NA	TRBV7-2	TGTGCCAGCAGCCCATACGAAGAGACCCAGTACTTC	CASSPYEETQYF
TRBJ2-7	few	NA	TRBV6-5	TGTGCCAGCAGTTACTCGTCGGCCAGCTCCTACGAGCAGTACTTC	CASSYSSASSYEQYF
TRBJ1-5	few	NA	TRBV6-5	TGTGCCAGCAGTTCACAGGGTCCGCAGCCCCAGCATTTT	CASSSQGPQPQHF
TRBJ2-3	NA	NA	TRBV6-5	TGTGCCAGCAGTTACCAGGGGGGCGAGGATACGCAGTATTTT	CASSYQGGEDTQYF
TRBJ2-7	few	NA	TRBV5-5	TGTGCCAGCGCGAACGGGGGAGACTACGAGCAGTACTTC	CASANGGDYEQYF